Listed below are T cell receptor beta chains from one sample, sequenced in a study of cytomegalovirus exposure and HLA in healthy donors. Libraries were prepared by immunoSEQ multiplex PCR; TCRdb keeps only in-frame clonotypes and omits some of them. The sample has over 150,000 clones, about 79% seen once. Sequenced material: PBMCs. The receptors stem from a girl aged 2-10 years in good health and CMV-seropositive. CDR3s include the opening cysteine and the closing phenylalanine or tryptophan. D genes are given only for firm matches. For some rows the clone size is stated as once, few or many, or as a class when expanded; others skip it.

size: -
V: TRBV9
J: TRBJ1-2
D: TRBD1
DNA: TGTGCCAGCAGCGTAGCAGGGGGCGGCTACACCTTC
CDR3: CASSVAGGGYTF

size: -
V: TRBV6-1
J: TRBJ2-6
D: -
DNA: TGTGCCAGCAGTGAACAGGGTTACTCTGGGGCCAACGTCCTGACTTTC
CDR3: CASSEQGYSGANVLTF

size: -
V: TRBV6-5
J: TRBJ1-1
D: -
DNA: TGTGCCAGCAGTTACAGACCAGGGGCTGAAGCTTTCTTT
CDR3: CASSYRPGAEAFF

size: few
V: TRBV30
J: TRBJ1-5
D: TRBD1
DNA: TGTGCCTGGAGTGGACAGGGGGCACAGCCCCAGCATTTT
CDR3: CAWSGQGAQPQHF

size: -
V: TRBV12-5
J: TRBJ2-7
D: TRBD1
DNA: TGTGCTAGTGGTTTGGCCGCCGGGACAGGGTCAAGCTCCTACGAGCAGTACTTC
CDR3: CASGLAAGTGSSSYEQYF

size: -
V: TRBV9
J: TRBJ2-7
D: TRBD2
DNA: TGTGCCAGCAGCGGGGGGACTAGCGGGGTCTACGAGCAGTACTTC
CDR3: CASSGGTSGVYEQYF

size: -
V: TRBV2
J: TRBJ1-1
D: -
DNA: TGTGCCAGCAGTGACTGGGGTGGTTACAGGGAGCCTCCGGGCACTGAAGCTTTCTTT
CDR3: CASSDWGGYREPPGTEAFF

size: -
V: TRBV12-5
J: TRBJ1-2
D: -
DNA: TGTGCTAGTGGTTTGCCCCAGACAGTCGATGGCTACACCTTC
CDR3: CASGLPQTVDGYTF

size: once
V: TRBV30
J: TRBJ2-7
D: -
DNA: TGTGCCTGGAATCCCGGCTCAGGGTCGTTCGAGCAGTACTTC
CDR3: CAWNPGSGSFEQYF

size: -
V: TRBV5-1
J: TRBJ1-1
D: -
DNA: TGCGCCAGCAGCTTGGAGGGGGGGGGTGGGAACACTGAAGCTTTCTTT
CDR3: CASSLEGGGGNTEAFF

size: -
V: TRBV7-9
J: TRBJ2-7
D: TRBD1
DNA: TGTGCCAGCAGCTCCGGGACAGGGGAGCAGTACTTC
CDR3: CASSSGTGEQYF

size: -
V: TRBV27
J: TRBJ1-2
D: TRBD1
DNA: TGTGCCAGCAGACCGGACAGGGCGAGGGGCTACACCTTC
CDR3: CASRPDRARGYTF

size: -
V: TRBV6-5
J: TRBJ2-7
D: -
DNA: TGTGCCAGCACCAGCCCTCAGGGATTCTACGAGCAGTACTTC
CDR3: CASTSPQGFYEQYF

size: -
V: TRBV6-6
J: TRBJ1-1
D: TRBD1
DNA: TGTGCCAGCAGTTATCGTGACAGGGGCTGTGAAGCTTTCTTT
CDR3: CASSYRDRGCEAFF

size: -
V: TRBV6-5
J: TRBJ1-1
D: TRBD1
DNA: TGTGCCAGCAGGACAGGGTCTGAAGCTTTCTTT
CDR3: CASRTGSEAFF

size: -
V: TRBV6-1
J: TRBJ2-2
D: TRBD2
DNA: TGTGCCAGCAGTAGGACTAGGGACACCGGGGAGCTGTTTTTT
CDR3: CASSRTRDTGELFF

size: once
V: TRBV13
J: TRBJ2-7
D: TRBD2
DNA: TGTGCCAGCAGCTTGGACGGGGGGTTCTCGACCACTACCCCCTACGAGCAGTACTTC
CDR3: CASSLDGGFSTTTPYEQYF